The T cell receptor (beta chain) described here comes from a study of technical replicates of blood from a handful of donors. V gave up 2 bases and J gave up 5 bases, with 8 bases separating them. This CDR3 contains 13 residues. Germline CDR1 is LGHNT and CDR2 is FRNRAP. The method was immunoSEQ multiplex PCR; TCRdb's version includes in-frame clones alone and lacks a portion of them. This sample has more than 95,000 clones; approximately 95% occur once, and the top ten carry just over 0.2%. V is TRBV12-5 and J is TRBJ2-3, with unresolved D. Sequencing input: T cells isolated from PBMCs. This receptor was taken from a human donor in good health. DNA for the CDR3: TGTGCTAGTGGTTTGACAGACATAGATACGCAGTATTTT. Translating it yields CASGLTDIDTQYF.